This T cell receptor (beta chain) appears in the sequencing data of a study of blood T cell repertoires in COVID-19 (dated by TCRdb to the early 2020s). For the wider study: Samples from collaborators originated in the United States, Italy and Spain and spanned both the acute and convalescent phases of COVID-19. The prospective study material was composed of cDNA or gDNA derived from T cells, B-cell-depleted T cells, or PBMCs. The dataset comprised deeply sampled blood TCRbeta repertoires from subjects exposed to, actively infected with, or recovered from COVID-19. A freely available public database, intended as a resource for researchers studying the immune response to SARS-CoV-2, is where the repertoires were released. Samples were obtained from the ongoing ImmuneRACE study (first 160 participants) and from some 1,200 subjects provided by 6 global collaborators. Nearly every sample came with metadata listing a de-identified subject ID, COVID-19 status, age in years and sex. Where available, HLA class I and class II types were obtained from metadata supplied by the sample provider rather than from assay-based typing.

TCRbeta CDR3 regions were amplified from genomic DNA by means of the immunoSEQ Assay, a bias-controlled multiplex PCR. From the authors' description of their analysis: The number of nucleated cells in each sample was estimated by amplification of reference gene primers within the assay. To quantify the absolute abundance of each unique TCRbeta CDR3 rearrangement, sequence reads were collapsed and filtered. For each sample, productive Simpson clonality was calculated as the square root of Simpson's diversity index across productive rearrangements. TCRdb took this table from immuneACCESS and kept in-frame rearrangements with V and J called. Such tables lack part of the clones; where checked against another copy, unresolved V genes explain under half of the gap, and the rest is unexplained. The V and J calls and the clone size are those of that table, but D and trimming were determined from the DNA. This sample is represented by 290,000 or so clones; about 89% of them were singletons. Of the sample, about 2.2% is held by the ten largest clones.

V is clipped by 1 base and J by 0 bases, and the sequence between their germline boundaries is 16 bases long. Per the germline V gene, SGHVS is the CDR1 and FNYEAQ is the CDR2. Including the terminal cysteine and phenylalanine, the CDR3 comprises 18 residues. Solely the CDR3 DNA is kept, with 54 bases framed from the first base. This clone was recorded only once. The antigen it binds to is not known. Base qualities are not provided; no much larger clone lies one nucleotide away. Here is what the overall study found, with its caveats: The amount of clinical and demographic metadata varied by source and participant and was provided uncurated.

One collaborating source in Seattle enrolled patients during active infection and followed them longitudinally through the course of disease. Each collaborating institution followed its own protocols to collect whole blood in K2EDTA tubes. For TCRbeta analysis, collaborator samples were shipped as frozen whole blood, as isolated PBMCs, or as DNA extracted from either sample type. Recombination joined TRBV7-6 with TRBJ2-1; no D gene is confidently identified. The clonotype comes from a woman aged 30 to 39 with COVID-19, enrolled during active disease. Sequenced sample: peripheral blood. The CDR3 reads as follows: CASSLEAAITGSYNEQFF. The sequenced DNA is TGTGCCAGCAGCTTAGAGGCGGCCATAACTGGCTCCTACAATGAGCAGTTCTTC.